The source of this T cell receptor beta chain is a study of shared clonotypes between healthy human individuals. Study information: The people who gave samples were two women and a few men aged 18 to 49.

Findings and limits, study-wide: Sampling included only blood; tissue repertoires likely differ. Memory subsets generally showed smaller estimated richness than naive subsets did. Clonotype sharing among donors was thought likely to change with sequencing depth.

The CDR3 length is 14 residues. CDR1 and CDR2 (germline): MNHNS, SASEGT. Trimming shortened V by 8 bases and J by 5 bases, and 19 bases separated the two germline ends. As concerns this clone: The antigen is unknown.

The protocol was immunoSEQ multiplex PCR, while the TCRdb copy is restricted to in-frame clones and leaves out a portion. The sample lists approximately 530,000 clones, about 96% occurring once. The origin of this receptor is a woman in her twenties or thirties in good health. Material for sequencing was naive CD4+ T cells sorted from blood. Subset reported: CD45RA+ positively selected. This rearrangement joins TRBV6-1 to TRBJ2-7; TRBD1 is a possible D gene (5 bases). The CDR3 bases are TGTGCCAGCTCCATGCCCCAGGGTTTGAACGAGCAGTACTTC. It yields the protein CASSMPQGLNEQYF.